Listed below are T cell receptor beta chains from one sample, sequenced in a study of T cells in Graves' hyperthyroidism and ophthalmopathy. TCRdb itself ran the multiplex PCR reads through MiXCR, one entry per CDR3 protein. This table holds fewer than 500,000 distinct CDR3 sequences, around 15% found once. The specimen was blood. These receptors were obtained from a man aged 18 to 30 with Graves' ophthalmopathy. CDR3s include the opening cysteine and the closing phenylalanine or tryptophan. The D gene is left open where the match is weak. Expanded clones get a size class; other rows say once, few or many, or leave the size out.

CDR3nt | CDR3aa | d_gene | abundance | j_gene | v_gene
TGTGCCAGCAGCCAAGGAGTACAGGGTCCGGAGCCCCAGTACTTC | CASSQGVQGPEPQYF | . | . | TRBJ2-5 | TRBV4-2
TGTGCCAGTAGCACAGATAGCAATCAGCCCCAGCATTTT | CASSTDSNQPQHF | . | few | TRBJ1-5 | TRBV19
TGTGCCAGCAAGTCCACAGGACTCATCGCAACTAATGAAAAACTGTTTTTT | CASKSTGLIATNEKLFF | . | few | TRBJ1-4 | TRBV6-1
TGTGCCAGCAGCTCGGGACAGGGGCTCTCTGGGGCCAACGTCCTGACTTTC | CASSSGQGLSGANVLTF | TRBD1 | few | TRBJ2-6 | TRBV27
TGTGCCAGCAGTTTAAGACAGGATAGCAATCAGCCCCAGCATTTT | CASSLRQDSNQPQHF | . | many | TRBJ1-5 | TRBV27
TGTGCCAGCAGGTACATTGCACAAGAGACCCAGTACTTC | CASRYIAQETQYF | . | few | TRBJ2-5 | TRBV6-1
TGTGCCAGCAGTTTAGGCCTAGCGGGAATCTACAATGAGCAGTTCTTC | CASSLGLAGIYNEQFF | TRBD2 | few | TRBJ2-1 | TRBV12-3/TRBV12-4
TGCGCCAGCAGCCAGGGGTGGGACAGGAGGTGGGGTGAAAAACTGTTTTTT | CASSQGWDRRWGEKLFF | TRBD1 | few | TRBJ1-4 | TRBV4-1
TGTGCCAGCAGAGACTTCTACAGGGTGTTGAACACCGAAGCTTTCTTT | CASRDFYRVLNTEAFF | . | . | TRBJ1-1 | TRBV6-1
TGTGCCAGCAGCCCCGGCGGGGGGAGTGGCGACAATGAGCAGTTCTTC | CASSPGGGSGDNEQFF | TRBD2 | . | TRBJ2-1 | TRBV12-3/TRBV12-4
TGTGCCAGCCCGGGACTGCGAACCGAGACCCAGTACTTC | CASPGLRTETQYF | . | many | TRBJ2-5 | TRBV2
TGTGCCAGCAGCCAAGAGACAGCAAACTATGGCTACACCTTC | CASSQETANYGYTF | . | many | TRBJ1-2 | TRBV3-1
TGTGCCATCAGTGGGACAGGGGGCACCGGGGAGCTGTTTTTT | CAISGTGGTGELFF | TRBD1 | . | TRBJ2-2 | TRBV10-3
TGCGCCAGCAGCCAGGAAGGGGTCCGGCAAGAGACCCAGTACTTC | CASSQEGVRQETQYF | . | . | TRBJ2-5 | TRBV4-1
TGTGCCAGCTCACCACCGGTTAGGACTGAAGCTTTCTTT | CASSPPVRTEAFF | . | many | TRBJ1-1 | TRBV18
TGTGCCAGCAGCCAGCGGACAGGCCACGCCGGGGAGCTGTTTTTT | CASSQRTGHAGELFF | TRBD1 | many | TRBJ2-2 | TRBV3-1
TGTGCCAGCAGCCAAGAGGAGGGAAACACCATATATTTT | CASSQEEGNTIYF | . | many | TRBJ1-3 | TRBV3-1
TGTGCCAGCAGCTCCGGGACTAGCGGGGGGCCAAATGAGCAGTTCTTC | CASSSGTSGGPNEQFF | TRBD2 | . | TRBJ2-1 | TRBV27
TGTGCCACCAGCAGAGACCGGACAGGGGGCCCCTACGAGCAGTACTTC | CATSRDRTGGPYEQYF | TRBD1 | few | TRBJ2-7 | TRBV15
TGTGCCAGCAGACGACCAGGAGGGACCCAGTACTTC | CASRRPGGTQYF | . | many | TRBJ2-5 | TRBV6-1
TGTGCCAGCTCACAAAGTTGGGGGGGTCAAGACGAGCAGTACTTC | CASSQSWGGQDEQYF | TRBD2 | . | TRBJ2-7 | TRBV18
TGTGCCAGCAGATCGACAGGGGGGGGTACGCAGTATTTT | CASRSTGGGTQYF | TRBD1 | . | TRBJ2-3 | TRBV2
TGTGCCAGCAGCTTGGGGGAGGCCAAGAACACTGAAGCTTTCTTT | CASSLGEAKNTEAFF | . | many | TRBJ1-1 | TRBV5-5